The 20 T cell receptor beta chains below were found in one sample sequenced in a study of blood T cells in healthy people across ages. A J-beta primer mix and a sample-barcoded 5' primer were used in a second PCR of about 7 to 12 cycles. TCRdb reprocessed the 5' RACE reads via MiXCR and lists one record per CDR3 protein. The repertoire holds some 890,000 distinct CDR3 sequences, with almost 30% as singletons. The sample was also reused in another study, on T cells of mothers and their children.

Source material: blood. These receptors were collected from a woman in her thirties or forties in good health.

V gene TRBV5-1 combines with J gene TRBJ2-3, with D possibly matching TRBD1 (5 bases). The V gene's germline CDR1 is SGHRS and CDR2 YFSETQ. Trimming shortened V by 5 bases and J by 1 base, and 14 bases separated the two germline ends. The CDR3 extends over 15 amino acids. CDR3 DNA sequence: TGCGCCAGCAGATCGGGCCAGGGTGGCACAGATACGCAGTATTTT. Protein sequence: CASRSGQGGTDTQYF. The full variable domain, rest sourced from reference TRBV5-1 and TRBJ2-3, is KAGVTQTPRYLIKTRGQQVTLSCSPISGHRSVSWYQQTPGQGLQFLFEYFSETQRNKGNFPGRFSGRQFSNSRSEMNVSTLELGDSALYLCASRSGQGGTDTQYFGPGTRLTVL.

The V call is TRBV5-6, the J call TRBJ2-5; 8 nucleotides line up with TRBD2. The CDR3 covers 16 residues. The V gene end was trimmed by 3 bases and the J gene end by 11 bases; junction bases not matched to a gene: 18. CDR1 SGHDT and CDR2 YYEEEE come from the germline V gene. In nucleotides, the CDR3 is TGTGCCAGCAGCTGGGGCCGGGAGGGTATCACCTACGGGCAGTACTTC. It is translated as CASSWGREGITYGQYF. Full variable domain (remainder filled in from reference TRBV5-6 and TRBJ2-5): DAGVTQSPTHLIKTRGQQVTLRCSPKSGHDTVSWYQQALGQGPQFIFQYYEEEERQRGNFPDRFSGHQFPNYSSELNVNALLLGDSALYLCASSWGREGITYGQYFGPGTRLLVL.

This clonotype has ten or more counts. This chain joins TRBV18 and TRBJ2-1; D possibly corresponds to TRBD1 (5 bases). Trimming cost V 3 bases and J 0 bases, with 18 bases left between them. Germline CDR1 is KGHSH and CDR2 is LQKENI. The CDR3 has 18 residues. The CDR3 nucleotides are TGTGCCAGCTCACCTCGCGATCCCAGGGCGAGCTCCTACAATGAGCAGTTCTTC. Translated: CASSPRDPRASSYNEQFF.

As for this clonotype: Possible read error: a much larger clone is one base away. The chain combines TRBV7-2 with TRBJ2-7; 8 nucleotides align to TRBD1. In germline, CDR1 is SGHTA, CDR2 FQGNSA. The CDR3 is 14 amino acids. The CDR3 is CASSLGQVYYELYF. The CDR3 DNA is TGTGCCAGCAGCTTGGGACAGGTCTACTACGAGCTGTACTTC.

This clonotype occurred a few times. The chain links TRBV18 to TRBJ1-4; 7 bases line up with TRBD1. Per the germline V gene, CDR1 is KGHSH and CDR2 is LQKENI. The V gene end was trimmed by 3 bases and the J gene end by 7 bases; junction bases not matched to a gene: 5. The CDR3 is 14 amino acids. The CDR3 here is CASSPTGFGEKLFF. The CDR3 bases are TGTGCCAGCTCACCGACAGGGTTCGGTGAAAAACTGTTTTTT.

A note on this clonotype: A much larger clone differs by one base, so this may be a read error. The J gene is TRBJ2-5, the V gene TRBV20-1; no clear D gene. This CDR3 comprises 13 residues. Germline V gene sequence: CDR1 DFQATT, CDR2 SNEGSKA (reference sequence). Deletions cut 0 bases from V and 5 bases from J, with 10 bases between. The CDR3, as DNA: TGCAGTGCTAGAGAAGGCATGGGGGAGACCCAGTACTTC. Translating gives CSAREGMGETQYF.

This clonotype showed up many times. V usage is TRBV6-5 and J usage is TRBJ1-2; tentative D call: TRBD1 (6 bases). With 6 bases removed from V and 4 bases from J, the gap between germline ends came to 12 bases. The CDR3 loop spans 13 amino acids. CDR1 and CDR2 (germline): MNHEY, SVGAGI. CDR3 nucleotide sequence: TGTGCCAGCAGCGGACAGCAAATCTATGGCTACACCTTC. It codes for CASSGQQIYGYTF.

In this sample, this clonotype turned up once. The chain joins TRBV28 to TRBJ1-5; a possible D gene is TRBD1 (5 bases). The CDR3 sequence is 16 residues long. Germline V gives CDR1 MDHEN, CDR2 SYDVKM. V was pared by 3 bases and J by 5 bases, with 17 bases between. Written as DNA, the CDR3 is TGTGCCAGCAGTTTTTTAAGGGGAACCAGCCATCAGCCCCAGCATTTT. As protein: CASSFLRGTSHQPQHF.

This clonotype was seen only a few times. The chain combines TRBV27 with TRBJ2-4, with 7 bases aligning to TRBD1. Per the germline V gene, CDR1 is MNHEY and CDR2 is SMNVEV (reference sequence). Germline trimming cut 7 bases from V and 5 bases from J; bases unmatched to any gene: 14. The CDR3 is 16 amino acids. The CDR3 DNA sequence: TGTGCCAGCACCGCAAGGGACAGTCGAAGGGAAAACATTCAGTACTTC. It is translated as CASTARDSRRENIQYF.

This clonotype showed up many times. V usage is TRBV3-1 and J usage is TRBJ2-7, with D possibly called TRBD1 or TRBD2 (6 bases each). The germline gives CDR1 LGHDT, CDR2 YNNKEL (reference sequence). The CDR3 runs 12 residues. Trimming removed 8 bases at V and 11 bases at J, with 19 bases between. The CDR3 DNA sequence: TGTGCCAGCTCTTTCCGGGGGCAGGGCGAGTACTTC. This sequence encodes CASSFRGQGEYF.

Many counts were recorded for this clonotype. The J gene is TRBJ2-7, the V gene TRBV7-2, with TRBD1 matching over 8 bases. V was clipped by 4 bases and J by 1 base; unmatched bases: 6. This CDR3 comprises 15 residues. CDR1 SGHTA and CDR2 FQGNSA come from the germline V gene. The CDR3 sequence: CASSSGQGRSYEQYF. The CDR3 DNA follows: TGTGCCAGCAGCTCAGGACAGGGCAGATCCTACGAGCAGTACTTC.

The genes are TRBV3-1 and TRBJ1-2; D call uncertain. V was shortened by 1 base and J by 2 bases, with 5 bases between the two germline ends. Germline-derived CDR1 and CDR2 are LGHDT and YNNKEL (reference sequence). This CDR3 spans 13 amino acids. This CDR3 reads CASSQVWNYGYTF. The CDR3 DNA reads TGTGCCAGCAGCCAAGTCTGGAACTATGGCTACACCTTC.

This clonotype appeared a few times. This sequence joins TRBV5-1 and TRBJ2-1, with D unresolved. Trimming left V 0 bases short and J 9 bases short, with 10 bases between. CDR1 SGHRS and CDR2 YFSETQ come from the germline V gene. The CDR3 consists of 13 residues. CDR3 protein: CASSLGAAAEQFF. The CDR3 nucleotides are TGCGCCAGCAGCTTGGGGGCAGCTGCTGAGCAGTTCTTC.

Regarding this clonotype: A much larger clone lies a single base off, so this may be a read error. As the CDR3 is not closed by the conserved phenylalanine or tryptophan, this likely results from a read error. This chain connects TRBV4-1 to TRBJ2-1; 8 bases align to TRBD2. J lost 5 bases, V lost 0 bases, and 6 bases had no gene match. There are 16 residues in the CDR3. Germline CDR1 reads MGHRA; CDR2 reads YSYEKL. The CDR3 spells CASSQEGLALNNEQFV. For the CDR3, the DNA is TGCGCCAGCAGCCAAGAAGGACTAGCCCTGAACAATGAGCAGTTCGTC.

The V gene is TRBV5-1, the J gene TRBJ1-4; D call uncertain. The V and J ends lost 3 bases and 0 bases respectively, with 12 bases between them. This CDR3 is 16 amino acids long. Germline V gene sequence: CDR1 SGHRS, CDR2 YFSETQ. The CDR3 sequence: CASSSRQSATNEKLFF. The CDR3 nucleotides are TGCGCCAGCAGCTCCCGGCAGTCTGCAACTAATGAAAAACTGTTTTTT.

This clonotype was seen only once. One base away lies a much larger clone, so this may be a sequencing read error. This CDR3 is missing its conserved last phenylalanine or tryptophan, likely due to a read error. This chain links TRBV4-1 with TRBJ2-4; the D is unclear. The length of the CDR3 is 15 residues. Germline loops: CDR1 MGHRA, CDR2 YSYEKL. Between the trimmed V and J ends, which lost 1 base and 1 base, there was a span of 8 bases. CDR3 nucleotides: TGCGCCAGCAGCCAAGGGATGGGTGCCAAAAACATTCAGTACTTA. Amino acids: CASSQGMGAKNIQYL.

This clonotype was observed at least ten times. The gene calls are TRBV7-9 and TRBJ2-3; TRBD1 is a possible D gene (7 bases). The ends were cut back, 5 bases at V and 2 bases at J, with 14 bases in the middle. Germline CDR1 is SEHNR and CDR2 is FQNEAQ (reference sequence). The CDR3 consists of 15 residues. Here the CDR3 DNA reads TGTGCCAGCAGCGCGGGACAGTGGGACACAGATACGCAGTATTTT. Translated: CASSAGQWDTDTQYF. The complete variable domain, with remaining parts taken from reference TRBV7-9 and TRBJ2-3, reads DTGVSQNPRHKITKRGQNVTFRCDPISEHNRLYWYRQTLGQGPEFLTYFQNEAQLEKSRLLSDRFSAERPKGSFSTLEIQRTEQGDSAMYLCASSAGQWDTDTQYFGPGTRLTVL.

J is TRBJ2-5 and V is TRBV12-3 or TRBV12-4; TRBD1 matches 8 bases. The junction had 10 bases not matched to a gene; V was cut back by 7 bases and J by 6 bases. This CDR3 contains 14 residues. CDR3 amino acids: CASTPDRVTKTQYF. The DNA of the CDR3 is TGTGCCAGCACCCCGGACAGGGTGACGAAGACCCAGTACTTC.

Details on this clonotype: A much larger clone lies one base from this, so it may be a read error. The rearrangement uses TRBV25-1 and TRBJ1-2; D unclear. The V gene's germline CDR1 is MGHDK and CDR2 SYGVNS. The CDR3 has 11 residues. The CDR3 sequence is CASNGNYGHTF. Here the CDR3 DNA reads TGTGCCAGCAACGGGAACTATGGCCACACCTTC.

This clonotype was seen ten or more times. V is TRBV28 and J is TRBJ1-5, with 7 bases fitting TRBD1. V gave up 7 bases and J gave up 8 bases; unmatched junction bases: 5. This CDR3 has 12 amino acids. The V gene's germline CDR1 is MDHEN and CDR2 SYDVKM. Here the CDR3 reads CASTATGKPQHF. The CDR3, as DNA: TGTGCCAGCACCGCGACAGGGAAGCCCCAGCATTTT.